The 8 T cell receptor beta chains below come from one sample, sequenced in a study of T cell repertoires in cytomegalovirus infection. TCRdb ran MiXCR on the reads and lists one entry per CDR3 protein. This table holds around 360,000 distinct CDR3 sequences, about a third found once. These TCRs are of unknown antigen specificity. The sequenced sample was cultured PBMCs, obtained from culture after CMV antigen stimulation. Receptor source: a human donor in good health (CMV status not recorded). Some clones in this sample may be carry-over from other donors' samples.

The chain joins TRBV6-6 to TRBJ2-1, with D possibly being TRBD2 (6 bases). Germline lookup yields CDR1 MNHNY and CDR2 SVGAGI (reference sequence). The V end lost 0 bases, the J end lost 5 bases, and 11 bases lay between the germline ends. The CDR3 consists of 15 residues. This chain's CDR3 is CASSYSWTKHNEQFF. The CDR3 region has the DNA TGTGCCAGCAGTTACTCTTGGACTAAACACAATGAGCAGTTCTTC.

This clonotype was picked up a small number of times. The chain links TRBV12-3 or TRBV12-4 to TRBJ2-2; tentative D call: TRBD2 (6 bases). The V end was cut by 5 bases, the J end by 4 bases, with 17 bases between. The CDR3 is 16 residues long. The CDR3 region is CASSHPRLGGTGELFF. In DNA form, the CDR3 reads TGTGCCAGCAGTCACCCGCGACTAGGCGGCACCGGGGAGCTGTTTTTT.

This clonotype was counted a few times. The CDR3 sequence is CSARVAGGEEQYF. Written as DNA, the CDR3 is TGCAGTGCTAGGGTAGCGGGAGGAGAAGAGCAGTACTTC. The V and J genes are TRBV20-1 and TRBJ2-7, with 10 bases that match TRBD2. Germline V CDR1 and CDR2: DFQATT, SNEGSKA (reference sequence). The trim removed 3 bases at V and 7 bases at J, leaving 6 bases unmatched. The CDR3 contains 13 residues.

The chain recombines TRBV6-1 with TRBJ2-3; a weak D match, TRBD1 (6 bases). The CDR3 contains 14 residues. The ends were cut back, 3 bases at V and 3 bases at J, with 10 bases in the middle. Germline V CDR1 and CDR2: MNHNS, SASEGT. The CDR3 sequence: CASSDRGRTDTQYF. As DNA, the CDR3 is TGTGCCAGCAGTGACAGGGGTCGGACAGATACGCAGTATTTT.

The sample holds a few counts of this clonotype. This sequence joins TRBV7-8 and TRBJ1-5; D gene uncertain. V dropped 2 bases and J dropped 7 bases, with 12 bases sitting between them. The CDR3 contains 14 residues. Germline assignment: CDR1 SGHVS and CDR2 FQNEAQ. The CDR3 DNA reads as TGTGCCAGCAGCTTAATATCGATGGGACAGCCCCAGCATTTT. It encodes CASSLISMGQPQHF.

This clonotype came up once. The chain links TRBV15 to TRBJ2-3, with D possibly called TRBD1 or TRBD2 (5 bases each). The CDR3 is 18 amino acids. Germline values: CDR1 LNHNV, CDR2 YYDKDF (reference sequence). V shed 2 bases and J shed 0 bases, with 18 bases lying between them. The CDR3: CATSRHGTDHFSTDTQYF. The CDR3, as DNA: TGTGCCACCAGCAGACACGGGACGGATCACTTTAGCACAGATACGCAGTATTTT.

In this sample, this clonotype turned up a few times. The V call is TRBV7-2, the J call TRBJ2-5; the match to TRBD2 covers 7 bases. Trimming took 5 bases from V and 3 from J; bases not matched to a gene: 12. Looked up from germline, CDR1 is SGHTA and CDR2 is FQGNSA. The CDR3 extends over 16 amino acids. In nucleotides, the CDR3 is TGTGCCAGCAGCCGGCGGAGCGGACTAGAGGAAGAGACCCAGTACTTC. Its protein product is CASSRRSGLEEETQYF.

The chain employs TRBV6-2 or TRBV6-3 and TRBJ2-1, with TRBD1 matching 7 bases. The CDR3 is made up of 18 amino acids. The V gene's germline CDR1 is MNHEY and CDR2 SVGEGT. V lost 0 bases, J lost 6 bases, and 14 bases stayed unmatched. The CDR3 reads CASSYSHRDPRGTNEQFF. DNA for the CDR3: TGTGCCAGCAGTTACTCCCACCGGGACCCCAGGGGGACCAATGAGCAGTTCTTC.